One sample yielded the 18 T cell receptor beta chains listed below, sequenced in a study of blood T cell repertoires in COVID-19. Clones were read by immunoSEQ multiplex PCR, and TCRdb kept only the in-frame ones, dropping some. The top ten clones hold around 12% of a sample with approximately 440,000 clones, about 87% of them seen once. The sequenced sample consisted of peripheral blood. The receptors derive from a woman aged 45-65 years with COVID-19, enrolled during active disease.

The chain has TRBV30 and TRBJ1-2, with D perhaps matching TRBD1 (6 bases). CDR1 is GTSNPN, CDR2 SVGIG, per germline (reference sequence). This CDR3 has 13 residues. The ends were cut back, 2 bases at V and 3 bases at J, with 10 bases in the middle. The CDR3 coding sequence is TGTGCCTGGAGTCTAAGGACAGACTATGGCTACACCTTC. Protein product: CAWSLRTDYGYTF.

This clone has more than one count but fewer than ten. V gene TRBV5-1 combines with J gene TRBJ1-2, with 7 positions matching TRBD1. Germline CDR1 reads SGHRS; CDR2 reads YFSETQ. With V trimmed by 4 bases and J by 2 bases, 11 bases remained unmatched. The CDR3 contains 16 residues. The CDR3 nucleotides are TGCGCCAGCAGCACGGGGACAGTCTTCCGGAACTATGGCTACACCTTC. This codes for CASSTGTVFRNYGYTF.

The chain links TRBV7-3 to TRBJ1-5, with D perhaps TRBD1 (5 bases). V shed 2 bases and J shed 5 bases, with 13 bases lying between them. From germline, CDR1 is SGHTA and CDR2 FQGTGA. This CDR3 has 15 amino acids. DNA of the CDR3: TGTGCCAGCAGCTTAGGGGGGATAGAGGATCAGCCCCAGCATTTT. It translates to CASSLGGIEDQPQHF.

The chain is built from TRBV10-3 and TRBJ2-1; D is uncertain. From germline, CDR1 is ENHRY and CDR2 SYGVKD. The CDR3 runs 13 residues. The V end lost 4 bases, the J end lost 5 bases, and 9 bases lay between the germline ends. The CDR3 sequence is CAISVTTDNEQFF. CDR3 in DNA: TGTGCCATCAGTGTAACAACCGACAATGAGCAGTTCTTC.

V is TRBV10-3 and J is TRBJ1-2; D uncertain. V lost 0 bases to trimming and J lost 5 bases, with 13 bases between them. Germline-derived CDR1 and CDR2 are ENHRY and SYGVKD. The CDR3 totals 15 residues. The CDR3 sequence: CAISESGLQGYGYTF. CDR3 DNA: TGTGCCATCAGTGAGTCCGGACTCCAAGGGTATGGCTACACCTTC.

The V call is TRBV19, the J call TRBJ2-1; TRBD2 matches 7 bases. V shed 3 bases, J shed 7 bases, and the junction held 9 bases outside the gene matches. The CDR3 consists of 15 residues. Germline V gene lookup returns CDR1 LNHDA and CDR2 SQIVND (reference sequence). The CDR3 loop reads CASSMRLAVLNEQFF. The CDR3 nucleotides read TGTGCCAGTAGTATGAGGCTAGCGGTCTTAAATGAGCAGTTCTTC.

This clone occurred many times. The chain employs TRBV7-2 and TRBJ1-1; possible D gene TRBD1, 6 bases. Trimming removed 3 bases at V and 10 bases at J, with 15 bases between. The CDR3 is made up of 13 amino acids. From germline, CDR1 is SGHTA and CDR2 FQGNSA. The CDR3 nucleotides read TGTGCCAGCAGCTTGAGGGGACCAGGGGTAGCTTTCTTT. It translates to CASSLRGPGVAFF.

This chain links TRBV27 with TRBJ1-3; TRBD1 agrees at 7 bases. This CDR3 comprises 15 residues. Germline loops: CDR1 MNHEY, CDR2 SMNVEV (reference sequence). With V trimmed by 2 bases and J by 2 bases, 3 bases remained unmatched. In nucleotides, the CDR3 is TGTGCCAGCAGTTTACAAGGGGGCGCTGGAAACACCATATATTTT. Residues: CASSLQGGAGNTIYF.

This sequence joins TRBV28 and TRBJ1-1; the D is unclear. Trimming shortened V by 4 bases and J by 1 base, and 4 bases separated the two germline ends. This CDR3 comprises 12 residues. Germline loops: CDR1 MDHEN, CDR2 SYDVKM. CDR3 in DNA: TGTGCCAGCAGTTACGGGAACACTGAAGCTTTCTTT. Translated, it gives CASSYGNTEAFF. Full variable domain (rest looked up from reference TRBV28 and TRBJ1-1): DVKVTQSSRYLVKRTGEKVFLECVQDMDHENMFWYRQDPGLGLRLIYFSYDVKMKEKGDIPEGYSVSREKKERFSLILESASTNQTSMYLCASSYGNTEAFFGQGTRLTVV.

The chain combines TRBV7-8 with TRBJ2-5; D not certain. This CDR3 region has 17 residues. Germline V gene data show CDR1 as SGHVS and CDR2 as FQNEAQ. The V end lost 1 base, the J end lost 4 bases, and 19 bases lay between the germline ends. The CDR3 region has the DNA TGTGCCAGCAGCTTAGTGGTCCCACACAGTGTGTTAGAGACCCAGTACTTC. This codes for CASSLVVPHSVLETQYF.

The genes are TRBV5-6 and TRBJ1-6; D might be TRBD1 (5 bases). Trimming shortened V by 0 bases and J by 7 bases, and 17 bases separated the two germline ends. Germline CDR1 reads SGHDT; CDR2 reads YYEEEE. The CDR3 totals 17 residues. CDR3 nucleotides: TGTGCCAGCAGCTTGGAGGACACCTTAGTCGGAAATTCACCCCTCCACTTT. It specifies CASSLEDTLVGNSPLHF.

This CDR3 reads CASSLGLGEGVNEQFF. CDR3 nucleotide sequence: TGTGCCAGCAGCTTGGGACTGGGTGAGGGGGTAAATGAGCAGTTCTTC. This chain connects TRBV5-4 to TRBJ2-1; D is possibly TRBD1 (6 bases). Germline V CDR1 and CDR2: SGHNT, YYREEE (reference sequence). The germline V and J ends were trimmed by 0 bases and 7 bases, with 17 bases remaining between them. The CDR3 covers 16 residues.

The gene calls are TRBV7-2 and TRBJ2-3, with TRBD1 matching over 7 bases. With V trimmed by 3 bases and J by 5 bases, 5 bases remained unmatched. The CDR3 is 14 amino acids. Looked up from germline, CDR1 is SGHTA and CDR2 is FQGNSA. The CDR3 reads CASSFAGGVDTQYF. For the CDR3, the DNA is TGTGCCAGCAGCTTCGCAGGGGGAGTAGATACGCAGTATTTT.

Written as DNA, the CDR3 is TGTGCCAGACAGGAAGGTAACAATGAGCAGTTCTTC. As protein: CARQEGNNEQFF. The chain employs TRBV7-9 and TRBJ2-1; D is possibly TRBD1 (5 bases). The germline CDR1 and CDR2 sequences are SEHNR and FQNEAQ (reference sequence). Trimming cost V 9 bases and J 5 bases, with 11 bases left between them. The length of the CDR3 is 12 residues.

This rearrangement joins TRBV9 to TRBJ1-3; perhaps TRBD1 as D (6 bases). Germline values: CDR1 SGDLS, CDR2 YYNGEE. The V end was cut by 0 bases, the J end by 0 bases, with 7 bases between. The CDR3 sequence is 15 residues long. For the CDR3, the DNA is TGTGCCAGCAGCGTAGGGACAGCCTCTGGAAACACCATATATTTT. It codes for CASSVGTASGNTIYF.

With respect to this clone: The junction departs from the called germline gene at one end, perhaps through a read error. The rearrangement uses TRBV11-2 and TRBJ2-5; 7 nucleotides match TRBD1. This CDR3 region has 14 residues. Germline V gene data show CDR1 as SGHAT and CDR2 as FQNNGV. The CDR3 loop reads CASSLGTVEDTQYF. The CDR3 coding sequence is TGTGCCAGCAGCCTTGGGACAGTCGAAGACACCCAGTACTTC.

This chain joins TRBV15 and TRBJ1-2; perhaps TRBD1 as D (5 bases). This CDR3 spans 15 amino acids. Germline lookup yields CDR1 LNHNV and CDR2 YYDKDF (reference sequence). V gave up 5 bases and J gave up 4 bases, with 17 bases separating them. CDR3 nucleotides: TGTGCCACCAGCCGGGACTCCGTTTCAGGCTATGGCTACACCTTC. It specifies CATSRDSVSGYGYTF.

The rearrangement joins TRBV19 to TRBJ1-1; D is unresolved. This CDR3 comprises 14 residues. The V end was cut by 10 bases, the J end by 2 bases, with 17 bases between. The V gene's germline CDR1 is LNHDA and CDR2 SQIVND (reference sequence). DNA of the CDR3: TGTGCCACTACTAGAGCAGCCGGTAACACTGAAGCTTTCTTT. This translates into CATTRAAGNTEAFF.